The rows below give T cell receptor beta chains drawn from one sample of a study of beta chain features in type 1 diabetes. Some clones are missing from TCRdb's copy, which holds only in-frame ones; the method was immunoSEQ multiplex PCR. The top ten hold about 0.64% of the sample, which has about 390,000 clones, around a tenth seen once. Input material: central memory CD4+ T cells from blood. The receptors were gathered from a man aged 25-40 years with type 1 diabetes. Each CDR3 is given with its conserved first and last residue. The D gene is left open where the match is weak. The listing skips clone size in some rows; elsewhere it reads once, few, many or a size class.

DNA | CDR3 | size | J | D | V
TGTGCCACCAGCAGAGATCTTAGCGGGACTGGCACAGATACGCAGTATTTT | CATSRDLSGTGTDTQYF | - | TRBJ2-3 | TRBD2 | TRBV15
TGTGCCAGCTCCCCCCGACTAGCGGGAACAGAGACCCAGTACTTC | CASSPRLAGTETQYF | - | TRBJ2-5 | TRBD2 | TRBV5-6
TGTGCCAGCAGCTTACCAGGGGGTGAGACCCAGTACTTC | CASSLPGGETQYF | - | TRBJ2-5 | TRBD1 | TRBV11-2
TGCGCCAGCAGCGGGACTCATAACACCGGGGAGCTGTTTTTT | CASSGTHNTGELFF | many | TRBJ2-2 | - | TRBV5-1
TGTGCCAGCAGCGTTGCAGGGACAGTCCTCTCTGGGGCCAACGTCCTGACTTTC | CASSVAGTVLSGANVLTF | few | TRBJ2-6 | TRBD1 | TRBV5-4
TGTGCCAGCAGCGTCGGACTAGCGGTGAACACCGGGGAGCTGTTTTTT | CASSVGLAVNTGELFF | few | TRBJ2-2 | TRBD2 | TRBV9
TGTGCCAGCAGTTTCCTACAGGGGGCCGGGGAGCTGTTTTTT | CASSFLQGAGELFF | few | TRBJ2-2 | TRBD1 | TRBV27
TGTGCCAGTTCGCAGGGCCTCAATCAGCCCCAGCATTTT | CASSQGLNQPQHF | few | TRBJ1-5 | - | TRBV19
TGTGCCAGCAGTGTAACAGGCAATCAGCCCCAGCATTTT | CASSVTGNQPQHF | few | TRBJ1-5 | - | TRBV6-5
TGTGCCAGCAGTCCCGCCGGGACACCCTATGGCTACACCTTC | CASSPAGTPYGYTF | few | TRBJ1-2 | - | TRBV28
TGCGCCAGCAGTAGGCGGGAGAACTATGGCTACACCTTC | CASSRRENYGYTF | - | TRBJ1-2 | - | TRBV4-1
TGTGCCAGCTCACCAGAAAGCCAGGGAACTGGCTACACCTTC | CASSPESQGTGYTF | - | TRBJ1-2 | - | TRBV18
TGTGCCAGCAGGAATAGCCGGGACAGTCCCTACGAGCAGTACTTC | CASRNSRDSPYEQYF | few | TRBJ2-7 | TRBD1 | TRBV7-2
TGTGCCAGCAGCTTAGACCAGGGCTCGCAGTATTTT | CASSLDQGSQYF | - | TRBJ2-3 | - | TRBV7-2
TGTGCCAGCAGTAATGGACAGGGGGCCCTTCGCCAGTTCTTC | CASSNGQGALRQFF | few | TRBJ2-1 | TRBD1 | TRBV6-6
TGTGCCAGCAGTGAAGGGGTAGGACGGGTCTCTGGGGCCAACGTCCTGACTTTC | CASSEGVGRVSGANVLTF | few | TRBJ2-6 | - | TRBV6-1
TGTGCCAGTAGTACGCCCGACAGGGGGAATTACGAGCAGTACTTC | CASSTPDRGNYEQYF | few | TRBJ2-7 | TRBD1 | TRBV19
TGTGCCAGCAGCCCAGGGACATACGACCAAGAGACCCAGTACTTC | CASSPGTYDQETQYF | - | TRBJ2-5 | - | TRBV7-6
TGTGCCAGCAGCCGGGGGGCTGCGGGAGTTAGGGAGCAGTACTTC | CASSRGAAGVREQYF | - | TRBJ2-7 | - | TRBV14
TGTGCCAGTAGTATCCAGGGACGAGAGACCCAGTACTTC | CASSIQGRETQYF | - | TRBJ2-5 | - | TRBV19
TGTGCCAGCAGTTTATGGGGTGACAGGTGGGAGACTGAAGCTTTCTTT | CASSLWGDRWETEAFF | few | TRBJ1-1 | - | TRBV27
TGTGCCAGCCAGGGGGCTAGGGAGACCCAGTACTTC | CASQGARETQYF | few | TRBJ2-5 | TRBD1 | TRBV28
TGTGCCAGCAGTGAAGAGGAGGGTCCGTATAGCAATCAGCCCCAGCATTTT | CASSEEEGPYSNQPQHF | many | TRBJ1-5 | - | TRBV6-1
TGTGCCAGCAGCCCCCTAGCGGCGGGGAGCTACAATGAGCAGTTCTTC | CASSPLAAGSYNEQFF | few | TRBJ2-1 | TRBD2 | TRBV14
TGTGCCAGCAGCTCTCCCGGGGCCAACGTCCTGACTTTC | CASSSPGANVLTF | few | TRBJ2-6 | - | TRBV11-3